These T cell receptor beta chains were read from a single sample in a study of blood T cell repertoires in COVID-19. The repertoire was sequenced with immunoSEQ multiplex PCR; TCRdb's copy has only in-frame clones and lacks some. This table has fewer than 250,000 clones, about nine tenths appearing once. The specimen sequenced was peripheral blood. The receptor source for this set is a man aged 30 to 45 with COVID-19, enrolled during active disease. The CDR3 runs from the conserved cysteine through the conserved F or W. The D gene is left open where the match is weak. Some rows mark clone size as missing; the rest say once, few, many or name a class of expanded clone.

TRBV6-2/TRBV6-3,TRBD1,TRBJ1-2,.,TGTGCCAGCAGTTACCCCGGGACAGGGACCTCTAACTATGGCTACACCTTC,CASSYPGTGTSNYGYTF
TRBV6-5,.,TRBJ1-2,.,TGTGCCAGCAGCCTGAGGTCCGACGGTCCCTATGGCTACACCTTC,CASSLRSDGPYGYTF
TRBV14,TRBD1,TRBJ2-2,once,TGTGCCAGCAGCCAGATGGGACAGGGGGACACCGGGGAGCTGTTTTTT,CASSQMGQGDTGELFF
TRBV5-1,.,TRBJ2-7,.,TGCGCCAGCAGCTTAAGTGCGGGGAGCTCCTACGAGCAGTACTTC,CASSLSAGSSYEQYF
TRBV19,.,TRBJ1-6,.,TGTGCCAGTAGCTCGGGGGGTCGGTCACCCCTCCACTTT,CASSSGGRSPLHF
TRBV18,.,TRBJ2-7,.,TGTGCCAGCTCACCACAAATGGGAAGGGGCTCCTACGAGCAGTACTTC,CASSPQMGRGSYEQYF
TRBV2,.,TRBJ1-2,once,TGTGCCAGCAACACGGACAGAAGTGGCTACACCTTC,CASNTDRSGYTF
TRBV10-3,TRBD1,TRBJ1-1,.,TGTGCCATCAGTGAGGCCCGGGACAGGGACACTGAAGCTTTCTTT,CAISEARDRDTEAFF
TRBV7-2,TRBD2,TRBJ2-7,.,TGTGCCAGCAGCTTAGGACTAGCGGGGGGGTACGAGCAGTACTTC,CASSLGLAGGYEQYF
TRBV6-1,.,TRBJ1-5,.,TGTGCCAGCAGTGAACAGGCACTCAATCAGCCCCAGCATTTT,CASSEQALNQPQHF
TRBV11-3,TRBD1,TRBJ2-1,.,TGTGCCAGCAGCTTCTCCGGGACAGGGGGCCGGGAGCAGTTCTTC,CASSFSGTGGREQFF
TRBV4-1,.,TRBJ1-4,.,TGCGCCAGCAGCCAACCAGGGGCAACTAATGAAAAACTGTTTTTT,CASSQPGATNEKLFF
TRBV28,.,TRBJ1-2,.,TGTGCCAGCAGCGAAATAGACAGGTACTATGGCTACACCTTC,CASSEIDRYYGYTF
TRBV6-5,TRBD1,TRBJ1-5,.,TGTGCCAGCGAAAAGGACAGGGTGGGCAATCAGCCCCAGCATTTT,CASEKDRVGNQPQHF